One sample yielded the 24 T cell receptor beta chains listed below, sequenced in a study of identical twins. TCRdb itself ran the 5' RACE reads through MiXCR, one entry per CDR3 protein. The sample comprises roughly 720,000 distinct CDR3 sequences, 15% to 20% of which are singletons, and over 10% rests with the top ten. These data were likewise used in another study, on T cells expressing NK-cell markers.

Sequencing was performed on PBMCs. These TCRs come from a woman younger than 30 in good health.

This clonotype has just a few counts. The chain carries TRBV5-1 and TRBJ2-1; TRBD2 aligns across 11 bases. Trimming removed 4 bases from V and 6 bases from J; junction bases left unmatched: 9. CDR1 SGHRS and CDR2 YFSETQ come from the germline V gene. CDR3 length: 16 residues. CDR3 nucleotide sequence: TGCGCCAGCAGCCTGTTGACTAGCGGGGCCCTCAATGAGCAGTTCTTC. Translation gives CASSLLTSGALNEQFF.

This clonotype turned up a few times. This chain joins TRBV7-3 and TRBJ2-1; 10 bases are a match to TRBD2. J gave up 9 bases and V 0 bases, and 11 bases lay outside the gene matches. Germline assignment: CDR1 SGHTA and CDR2 FQGTGA. CDR3 length: 17 residues. CDR3 bases: TGTGCCAGCAGCTTAACGGGCGGTAGCGGGGGGCAGGGTGAGCAGTTCTTC. Protein: CASSLTGGSGGQGEQFF.

This clonotype showed up just a few times. The CDR3 DNA reads as TGTGCCAGCAGTCCGCTGACAGTCTATGGCTACACCTTC. Amino acid sequence: CASSPLTVYGYTF. The J gene is TRBJ1-2, the V gene TRBV6-1; a possible D gene is TRBD1 (5 bases). V lost 5 bases, J lost 4 bases, and 11 bases lay in between. This CDR3 has 13 amino acids. Germline-derived CDR1 and CDR2 are MNHNS and SASEGT.

This clonotype occurred a few times. The chain's CDR3 is CASSVGPDLSSYEQYF. CDR3 nucleotide sequence: TGTGCCAGCAGCGTAGGACCGGACTTAAGCTCCTACGAGCAGTACTTC. This chain joins TRBV9 and TRBJ2-7; TRBD2 is a possible D gene (5 bases). This CDR3 is 16 amino acids long. V lost 0 bases to trimming and J lost 0 bases, with 13 bases between them. Per the germline V gene, CDR1 is SGDLS and CDR2 is YYNGEE. Supplemented by reference TRBV9 and TRBJ2-7, the full variable domain reads DSGVTQTPKHLITATGQRVTLRCSPRSGDLSVYWYQQSLDQGLQFLIQYYNGEERAKGNILERFSAQQFPDLHSELNLSSLELGDSALYFCASSVGPDLSSYEQYFGPGTRLTVT.

This clonotype was seen more than once but under ten times. The chain uses TRBV12-3 or TRBV12-4 and TRBJ2-7; possible D gene TRBD2, 5 bases. The CDR3 is 14 amino acids. Trimming cost V 1 base and J 7 bases, with 14 bases left between them. The CDR3 DNA sequence: TGTGCCAGCAGTTTAGATCCTAGCCGGTCTGAGCAGTACTTC. As protein: CASSLDPSRSEQYF.

V and J are TRBV9 and TRBJ2-2; the match to TRBD2 covers 7 bases. Germline V gives CDR1 SGDLS, CDR2 YYNGEE. V lost 3 bases, J lost 6 bases, and 8 bases stayed unmatched. This CDR3 is 15 amino acids long. CDR3 in amino acids: CASSARLAWAGELFF. DNA of the CDR3: TGTGCCAGCAGCGCTCGACTAGCTTGGGCCGGGGAGCTGTTTTTT.

This clonotype showed up just a few times. The chain is built from TRBV20-1 and TRBJ2-3; D could derive from TRBD1 or TRBD2 (5 bases each). The V gene's germline CDR1 is DFQATT and CDR2 SNEGSKA (reference sequence). V was trimmed by 4 bases and J by 3 bases, leaving 20 bases between them. The CDR3 contains 16 residues. CDR3 loop: CSATQALVGLTDTQYF. In nucleotides, the CDR3 is TGCAGTGCTACTCAGGCACTAGTGGGGCTGACAGATACGCAGTATTTT.

The rearrangement links TRBV5-1 to TRBJ2-3; D may match TRBD1 or TRBD2 (5 bases each). Germline V lookup: CDR1 SGHRS, CDR2 YFSETQ. CDR3 length: 15 residues. V lost 0 bases and J lost 2, with 10 bases in between. The CDR3 sequence is CASSLGGPDTDTQYF. DNA of the CDR3: TGCGCCAGCAGCTTGGGGGGACCCGACACAGATACGCAGTATTTT.

This clonotype appeared a few times. This chain links TRBV6-4 with TRBJ2-1, with D unresolved. V lost 3 bases to trimming and J lost 6 bases, with 9 bases between them. Germline V gene data show CDR1 as MRHNA and CDR2 as SNTAGT. The CDR3 contains 13 residues. The CDR3 spells CASSENMFNEQFF. In DNA form, the CDR3 reads TGTGCCAGCAGTGAGAACATGTTCAATGAGCAGTTCTTC.

V and J are TRBV9 and TRBJ2-1, with 10 bases matching TRBD2. Germline CDR1 SGDLS, CDR2 YYNGEE. The CDR3 has 18 amino acids. J gave up 3 bases and V 2 bases, and 11 bases lay outside the gene matches. As DNA, the CDR3 is TGTGCCAGCAGCGTTAGCCCGCGGACTAGCGGTAACTACAATGAGCAGTTCTTC. Translated: CASSVSPRTSGNYNEQFF. Complete variable domain (other parts from reference TRBV9 and TRBJ2-1): DSGVTQTPKHLITATGQRVTLRCSPRSGDLSVYWYQQSLDQGLQFLIQYYNGEERAKGNILERFSAQQFPDLHSELNLSSLELGDSALYFCASSVSPRTSGNYNEQFFGPGTRLTVL.

The chain links TRBV11-3 to TRBJ2-7, with D unresolved. CDR3 size: 12 residues. The germline V and J ends were trimmed by 8 bases and 1 base, with 9 bases remaining between them. CDR1 and CDR2 from the germline V gene are SGHNT and YENEEA. CDR3 DNA sequence: TGTGCCAGCGCCGGTGGGTCCTACGAGCAGTACTTC. Translation gives CASAGGSYEQYF.

This clonotype was recorded many times. V and J are TRBV5-1 and TRBJ2-7; 7 nucleotides match TRBD1. Trimming took 4 bases from V and 3 from J; bases not matched to a gene: 7. The germline gives CDR1 SGHRS, CDR2 YFSETQ. CDR3 size: 14 residues. The CDR3, as DNA: TGCGCCAGCAGCACCGGGACAGCTGTCTACGAGCAGTACTTC. Its protein is CASSTGTAVYEQYF.

The chain links TRBV20-1 to TRBJ2-1; 11 bases align to TRBD2. The CDR3 consists of 15 residues. Trimming at V came to 5 bases and at J to 6 bases, leaving 9 bases not matched to a gene. Per the germline V gene, CDR1 is DFQATT and CDR2 is SNEGSKA (reference sequence). The CDR3 loop is CSARRLAGRPNEQFF. The CDR3 coding sequence is TGCAGTGCTCGCCGACTAGCGGGGAGGCCCAATGAGCAGTTCTTC.

This clonotype was picked up a small number of times. The chain joins TRBV4-3 to TRBJ2-1; 11 nucleotides line up with TRBD2. Per germline, CDR1 LGHNA and CDR2 YSLEER. With V trimmed by 1 base and J by 6 bases, 11 bases remained unmatched. CDR3 length: 18 amino acids. The CDR3 here is CASSQALAGGHWRNEQFF. The CDR3 coding sequence is TGCGCCAGCAGCCAAGCTCTAGCGGGAGGACATTGGCGCAATGAGCAGTTCTTC.

The CDR3 nucleotides are TGTGCCAGCAGCAAGGAGCGGGCCGGGGTGAGGACCCAGTACTTC. Amino acids: CASSKERAGVRTQYF. This sequence joins TRBV14 and TRBJ2-5, with D tentatively TRBD2 (6 bases). Germline V CDR1 and CDR2: SGHDN, FVKESK. Trimming left V 5 bases short and J 7 bases short, with 20 bases between. The CDR3 runs 15 residues.

This clonotype has a handful of counts. The chain has TRBV20-1 and TRBJ2-7, with TRBD1 as a possible D gene (6 bases). In germline, CDR1 is DFQATT, CDR2 SNEGSKA (reference sequence). This CDR3 contains 13 residues. The V end lost 6 bases, the J end lost 0 bases, and 12 bases lay between the germline ends. The CDR3 sequence: CSANRVGSYEQYF. In DNA, the CDR3 is TGCAGTGCCAACAGGGTCGGCTCCTACGAGCAGTACTTC.

This chain links TRBV25-1 with TRBJ2-1, with D unclear. V lost 1 base and J 5 bases, leaving 6 bases between the germline ends. Germline assignment: CDR1 MGHDK and CDR2 SYGVNS. The CDR3 extends over 13 amino acids. CDR3 amino acids: CASSEWRDNEQFF. The CDR3 region has the DNA TGTGCCAGCAGTGAATGGCGAGACAATGAGCAGTTCTTC.

This clonotype was recorded many times. V gene TRBV7-2 combines with J gene TRBJ2-3; D is possibly TRBD2 (6 bases). The CDR3 is 13 amino acids. CDR1 SGHTA and CDR2 FQGNSA come from the germline V gene. V lost 5 bases and J lost 8, with 14 bases in between. The CDR3 bases are TGTGCCAGCAGCCCAAAATATAGCGGTACGCAGTATTTT. This sequence encodes CASSPKYSGTQYF.

This clonotype was seen just once. V is TRBV7-6 and J is TRBJ2-5, with 8 bases matching TRBD2. The CDR3 loop spans 15 amino acids. J lost 4 bases, V lost 6 bases, and 10 bases had no gene match. The V gene's germline CDR1 is SGHVS and CDR2 FNYEAQ. CDR3 residues: CASRDTPGLGETQYF. The CDR3 DNA is TGTGCCAGCAGAGATACCCCGGGACTAGGAGAGACCCAGTACTTC.

V gene TRBV29-1 combines with J gene TRBJ1-5, with no clear D. The germline CDR1 and CDR2 sequences are SQVTM and ANQGSEA. With 6 bases removed from V and 5 bases from J, the gap between germline ends came to 11 bases. This CDR3 contains 12 residues. The CDR3 sequence: CSVSLGDQPQHF. Here the CDR3 DNA reads TGCAGCGTGAGCCTGGGCGATCAGCCCCAGCATTTT.

This clonotype appeared a few times. The V gene is TRBV6-4, the J gene TRBJ2-4, with unresolved D. The CDR3 length is 16 residues. CDR1 and CDR2 from the germline V gene are MRHNA and SNTAGT. The V end lost 0 bases, the J end lost 6 bases, and 15 bases lay between the germline ends. The CDR3 spells CASSDSRLAVVNIQYF. The CDR3 DNA reads as TGTGCCAGCAGTGACTCGAGATTGGCGGTCGTAAACATTCAGTACTTC.

This clonotype was seen more than once but under ten times. V and J are TRBV5-1 and TRBJ2-2; D is undetermined. CDR3 length equals 15 residues. V gave up 4 bases and J gave up 4 bases, with 14 bases separating them. Germline V gives CDR1 SGHRS, CDR2 YFSETQ. The CDR3 reads CASSPGPVGTGELFF. The CDR3 coding sequence is TGCGCCAGCAGCCCTGGCCCCGTAGGCACCGGGGAGCTGTTTTTT. Using reference TRBV5-1 and TRBJ2-2 for the parts outside the CDR3, the full variable domain is KAGVTQTPRYLIKTRGQQVTLSCSPISGHRSVSWYQQTPGQGLQFLFEYFSETQRNKGNFPGRFSGRQFSNSRSEMNVSTLELGDSALYLCASSPGPVGTGELFFGEGSRLTVL.

This chain connects TRBV6-5 to TRBJ2-2; D ambiguous. V was shortened by 0 bases and J by 2 bases, with 13 bases between the two germline ends. Looked up from germline, CDR1 is MNHEY and CDR2 is SVGAGI. The CDR3 spans 17 residues. The CDR3 nucleotides read TGTGCCAGCAGTTACTCGACTCAGGTGATTAACACCGGGGAGCTGTTTTTT. Residues: CASSYSTQVINTGELFF.

This chain's CDR3 is CASSRPSRDTQYF. CDR3 coding DNA: TGTGCCAGCAGTCGCCCTAGTAGAGATACGCAGTATTTT. The gene calls are TRBV5-6 and TRBJ2-3; D is unclear. Germline V gene data show CDR1 as SGHDT and CDR2 as YYEEEE. The CDR3 covers 13 residues. V lost 5 bases and J 5 bases, leaving 12 bases between the germline ends.